Presented here are 31 T cell receptor beta chains from one specimen sequenced in a study of monozygotic twins with inflammatory bowel disease (dated by TCRdb to the late 2010s). Library creation used 5' RACE. The sequencing machine was an Illumina HiSeq 2500. TCRdb reanalyzed the reads, keeping one entry per CDR3 protein sequence and omitting DNA. For this sample, the table gives over 150,000 distinct CDR3 sequences. The ten largest account for 2.4% of the sample. The sample consisted of blood. The receptor source for this set is a human donor with ulcerative colitis or Crohn's disease, or a healthy co-twin of an affected twin (not recorded which).

J is TRBJ2-3 and V is TRBV27. The germline V gene encodes CDR1 MNHEY and CDR2 SMNVEV (reference sequence). The CDR3 covers 15 residues. The CDR3 protein is CASSYSSFSTDTQYF.

V gene TRBV15 combines with J gene TRBJ2-3; TCRdb gives TRBD2 as the D gene, but with no DNA this cannot be confirmed. The germline gives CDR1 LNHNV, CDR2 YYDKDF (reference sequence). The CDR3 is made up of 14 amino acids. CDR3 sequence: CATGEGGDTDTQYF.

The rearrangement joins TRBV20-1 to TRBJ1-1; TCRdb names TRBD1, which stays unverified in the absence of DNA. This CDR3 contains 13 residues. CDR1 and CDR2 (germline): DFQATT, SNEGSKA (reference sequence). CDR3 residues: CSAPGHANTEAFF.

The CDR3 sequence: CASSPLNEQFF. The J gene is TRBJ2-1, the V gene TRBV12-3 or TRBV12-4. This CDR3 is 11 amino acids long.

The chain uses TRBV12-3 or TRBV12-4 and TRBJ2-7; TCRdb indicates TRBD2, and absent DNA this call remains unverified. CDR3 size: 17 residues. This chain's CDR3 is CASSYGDLAESSYEQYF.

The chain carries TRBV3-1 and TRBJ1-1. Germline CDR1 reads LGHDT; CDR2 reads YNNKEL (reference sequence). This CDR3 has 13 residues. CDR3 region: CASSLLKNTEAFF.

V and J are TRBV19 and TRBJ2-7. Germline values: CDR1 LNHDA, CDR2 SQIVND (reference sequence). The CDR3 sequence is 13 residues long. This CDR3 is CASSIEMRNEQYF.

The V and J genes are TRBV5-5 and TRBJ1-1; as DNA is missing, the TRBD1 call by TCRdb cannot be tested. Germline-derived CDR1 and CDR2 are SGHKS and YYEKEE (reference sequence). The CDR3 has 14 residues. The CDR3 sequence: CASSRGQSNTEAFF.

The chain has TRBV12-3 or TRBV12-4 and TRBJ1-2; TCRdb's D call, TRBD1, is unchecked because there is no DNA. The CDR3 totals 14 residues. The CDR3 is CASSLGQNRIGYTF.

V is TRBV6-1 and J is TRBJ2-5; no DNA is available, so the TRBD2 call from TCRdb remains unchecked. The length of the CDR3 is 15 residues. CDR1 is MNHNS and CDR2 is SASEGT in the germline V gene. The CDR3: CASIPFGTLGETQYF.

The gene calls are TRBV7-9 and TRBJ2-1; TCRdb lists TRBD2, though no DNA is available to test this call. Germline CDR1 and CDR2: SEHNR and FQNEAQ (reference sequence). This CDR3 region has 12 residues. The CDR3 loop reads CASSFEREGEFF.

The rearrangement uses TRBV6-5 and TRBJ1-1; checking the TCRdb D call of TRBD1 is not possible without DNA. Germline V CDR1 and CDR2: MNHEY, SVGAGI. This CDR3 is 14 amino acids long. CDR3 sequence: CASSYSGLPGEAFF.

The rearrangement uses TRBV9 and TRBJ1-2; TCRdb's assignment of TRBD1 cannot be checked, as there is no DNA. This CDR3 contains 18 residues. Germline CDR1 is SGDLS and CDR2 is YYNGEE. This CDR3 reads CASSASGRTGGGNYGYTF. The whole variable domain, remainder taken from reference TRBV9 and TRBJ1-2, is DSGVTQTPKHLITATGQRVTLRCSPRSGDLSVYWYQQSLDQGLQFLIQYYNGEERAKGNILERFSAQQFPDLHSELNLSSLELGDSALYFCASSASGRTGGGNYGYTFGSGTRLTVV.

This chain uses TRBV5-1 with TRBJ2-4; TCRdb indicates TRBD1, and absent DNA this call remains unverified. Germline V gene lookup returns CDR1 SGHRS and CDR2 YFSETQ. The CDR3 is 14 residues long. The CDR3: CASSLGTQEVIQYF.

The rearrangement joins TRBV7-2 to TRBJ2-7; TCRdb's D call of TRBD2 is untestable without DNA. The germline V gene encodes CDR1 SGHTA and CDR2 FQGNSA. The CDR3 length is 12 residues. The CDR3 is CASSLVGAEQYF.

V gene TRBV20-1 combines with J gene TRBJ2-7; TCRdb lists TRBD2, though no DNA is available to test this call. The CDR3 length is 19 residues. The germline V gene encodes CDR1 DFQATT and CDR2 SNEGSKA (reference sequence). This CDR3 is CSARDFGGLAGDWDYEQYF.

V gene TRBV5-8 combines with J gene TRBJ2-7; without DNA, the TCRdb call of TRBD1 cannot be checked. The CDR3 has 15 amino acids. Germline V gene sequence: CDR1 SGHTS, CDR2 YDEGEE. CDR3 protein: CASSPRTGGVYEQYF.

The V gene is TRBV10-3, the J gene TRBJ2-7; without DNA, the TCRdb call of TRBD1 cannot be checked. Germline CDR1 reads ENHRY; CDR2 reads SYGVKD. The CDR3 runs to 12 residues. The chain's CDR3 is CAIRGQGYEQYF.

V usage is TRBV7-9 and J usage is TRBJ2-3. From germline, CDR1 is SEHNR and CDR2 FQNEAQ (reference sequence). The CDR3 runs 14 residues. The chain's CDR3 is CASSFSKYTDTQYF.

This chain joins TRBV5-6 and TRBJ2-4. This CDR3 comprises 12 residues. Germline V gives CDR1 SGHDT, CDR2 YYEEEE. CDR3 loop: CASSSVRNIQYF.

The chain joins TRBV11-2 to TRBJ2-7. The germline V gene encodes CDR1 SGHAT and CDR2 FQNNGV. The CDR3 consists of 15 residues. The CDR3 sequence is CASSFGRGGSYEQYF.

The chain is built from TRBV4-3 and TRBJ2-3. Germline loops: CDR1 LGHNA, CDR2 YSLEER. This CDR3 contains 14 residues. CDR3 protein: CASSQERHTDTQYF.

This chain links TRBV6-2 or TRBV6-3 with TRBJ2-1; the TCRdb call, TRBD2, lacks DNA for checking. This CDR3 is 16 amino acids long. CDR1 is MNHEY, CDR2 SVGEGT, per germline. The CDR3 region is CASSLELSGVYNEQFF.

V usage is TRBV18 and J usage is TRBJ2-1. This CDR3 has 14 amino acids. Germline V lookup: CDR1 KGHSH, CDR2 LQKENI. The CDR3 sequence: CASSPPHSQDEQFF.

The CDR3 region is CATGKGPQRDTEAFF. This chain uses TRBV10-3 with TRBJ1-1. The CDR3 has 15 residues. CDR1 ENHRY and CDR2 SYGVKD come from the germline V gene.

Here the CDR3 reads CASSGSGQGTYGYTF. This sequence joins TRBV7-2 and TRBJ1-2; TCRdb indicates TRBD1, and absent DNA this call remains unverified. Germline V gene data show CDR1 as SGHTA and CDR2 as FQGNSA. The CDR3 spans 15 residues.

This CDR3 reads CASSPSSGYPYEQYF. This chain links TRBV7-2 with TRBJ2-7; as DNA is missing, the TRBD2 call by TCRdb cannot be tested. The germline V gene encodes CDR1 SGHTA and CDR2 FQGNSA. The CDR3 consists of 15 residues. Together with reference TRBV7-2 and TRBJ2-7, the CDR3 gives the full variable domain: GAGVSQSPSNKVTEKGKDVELRCDPISGHTALYWYRQSLGQGLEFLIYFQGNSAPDKSGLPSDRFSAERTGGSVSTLTIQRTQQEDSAVYLCASSPSSGYPYEQYFGPGTRLTVT.

The gene calls are TRBV2 and TRBJ2-7; the D gene TCRdb calls, TRBD2, cannot be checked with no DNA. The CDR3 is 13 residues long. Per germline, CDR1 SNHLY and CDR2 FYNNEI. The CDR3 here is CASSVGPMNEQYF. The variable domain in full, with the rest retrieved from reference TRBV2 and TRBJ2-7, is EPEVTQTPSHQVTQMGQEVILRCVPISNHLYFYWYRQILGQKVEFLVSFYNNEISEKSEIFDDQFSVERPDGSNFTLKIRSTKLEDSAMYFCASSVGPMNEQYFGPGTRLTVT.

The V call is TRBV24-1, the J call TRBJ2-1; lacking DNA, the TRBD1 call made by TCRdb goes unchecked. The CDR3 consists of 17 residues. Germline CDR1 KGHDR, CDR2 SFDVKD. The CDR3: CATSDRSGQGDHNEQFF.

The chain employs TRBV19 and TRBJ1-6. Germline V CDR1 and CDR2: LNHDA, SQIVND (reference sequence). The CDR3 totals 14 residues. The CDR3 sequence is CASSIEGDYSPLHF. The whole variable domain, filled in from reference TRBV19 and TRBJ1-6, reads DGGITQSPKYLFRKEGQNVTLSCEQNLNHDAMYWYRQDPGQGLRLIYYSQIVNDFQKGDIAEGYSVSREKKESFPLTVTSAQKNPTAFYLCASSIEGDYSPLHFGNGTRLTVT.

This chain links TRBV28 with TRBJ1-5; TCRdb returns TRBD1, unconfirmable since there is no DNA. Germline V gives CDR1 MDHEN, CDR2 SYDVKM. The CDR3 is 14 residues long. The CDR3 reads CASSSGDIDQPQHF. The full variable domain, with the rest looked up from reference TRBV28 and TRBJ1-5, is DVKVTQSSRYLVKRTGEKVFLECVQDMDHENMFWYRQDPGLGLRLIYFSYDVKMKEKGDIPEGYSVSREKKERFSLILESASTNQTSMYLCASSSGDIDQPQHFGDGTRLSIL.